The 7 T cell receptor beta chains presented below share a single source sample, sequenced in a study of beta chain features in type 1 diabetes. Whole-study results and caveats: All four CD4+ subsets of Type 1 diabetes patients contained TCRB CDR3s that were moderately but significantly shorter.

These receptors' antigens are unknown. The whole isolated RNA underwent reverse transcription, so sequencing captured expressed TCRB transcripts. TCRdb keeps only in-frame clones here, not all; method: immunoSEQ multiplex PCR. The table records 200,000 to 300,000 clones, 20% of them present only once. Sequencing used naive CD4+ T cells from blood. The source is a woman in her forties with type 1 diabetes.

There are a few counts of this clone. CDR3: CASSQVTRYEQYF. DNA for the CDR3: TGCGCCAGCAGCCAAGTTACTCGCTACGAGCAGTACTTC. The chain uses TRBV4-1 and TRBJ2-5; D uncertain. The closer fit of TRBJ2-7 to the DNA end suggests the J call may be wrong. This CDR3 has 13 amino acids. Per germline, CDR1 MGHRA and CDR2 YSYEKL.

A few counts support this clone. V usage is TRBV5-4 and J usage is TRBJ2-5; 7 bases map to TRBD1. Trimming took 4 bases from V and 5 from J; bases not matched to a gene: 11. The CDR3 length is 15 residues. CDR1 SGHNT and CDR2 YYREEE come from the germline V gene (reference sequence). The CDR3, as DNA: TGTGCCAGCAGCCCGAACCAGGGGGATTGGGAGACCCAGTACTTC. Translating it yields CASSPNQGDWETQYF.

This clone has only a few counts. The V and J genes are TRBV2 and TRBJ2-5, with D uncertain. The CDR3 is 14 residues long. The germline gives CDR1 SNHLY, CDR2 FYNNEI. V shed 6 bases and J shed 4 bases, with 15 bases lying between them. The CDR3 loop is CASRMTHPGETQYF. The DNA for the CDR3 is TGTGCCAGCAGGATGACCCACCCGGGAGAGACCCAGTACTTC.

This chain links TRBV4-2 with TRBJ1-1; D unclear. This CDR3 is 14 amino acids long. V lost 1 base to trimming and J lost 5 bases, with 11 bases between them. Germline assignment: CDR1 LGHNA and CDR2 YNFKEQ. CDR3 DNA sequence: TGTGCCAGCAGCCAAGCCCGAGCGGGGACTGAAGCTTTCTTT. As protein: CASSQARAGTEAFF.

As regards this clone: Additional DNA sequences in this sample encode the identical CDR3. V gene TRBV29-1 combines with J gene TRBJ1-2, with 7 bases fitting TRBD1. Germline CDR1 SQVTM, CDR2 ANQGSEA. The CDR3 is made up of 11 amino acids. V gave up 6 bases and J gave up 5 bases; unmatched junction bases: 3. The DNA of the CDR3 is TGCAGCGTGGAGACAGGGTATGGCTACACCTTC. It encodes CSVETGYGYTF. Drawing the rest from reference TRBV29-1 and TRBJ1-2, the complete variable domain is SAVISQKPSRDICQRGTSLTIQCQVDSQVTMMFWYRQQPGQSLTLIATANQGSEATYESGFVIDKFPISRPNLTFSTLTVSNMSPEDSSIYLCSVETGYGYTFGSGTRLTVV.

J is TRBJ1-2 and V is TRBV27; 9 bases fit TRBD1. Germline CDR1 is MNHEY and CDR2 is SMNVEV (reference sequence). The ends lost 6 bases at V and 3 bases at J; junction bases unmatched: 11. The CDR3 consists of 16 residues. The CDR3 loop reads CASSPLPGQGYYGYTF. The CDR3 nucleotides are TGTGCCAGCAGCCCTCTACCGGGACAGGGATACTATGGCTACACCTTC.

V is TRBV28 and J is TRBJ1-4; possibly TRBD1 for D (6 bases). The CDR3 is 14 amino acids. Trimming removed 5 bases at V and 10 bases at J, with 17 bases between. Germline V gene sequence: CDR1 MDHEN, CDR2 SYDVKM. CDR3 amino acids: CASSLQGGVGKLFF. The CDR3 coding sequence is TGTGCCAGCAGTCTACAGGGAGGGGTCGGAAAACTGTTTTTT.